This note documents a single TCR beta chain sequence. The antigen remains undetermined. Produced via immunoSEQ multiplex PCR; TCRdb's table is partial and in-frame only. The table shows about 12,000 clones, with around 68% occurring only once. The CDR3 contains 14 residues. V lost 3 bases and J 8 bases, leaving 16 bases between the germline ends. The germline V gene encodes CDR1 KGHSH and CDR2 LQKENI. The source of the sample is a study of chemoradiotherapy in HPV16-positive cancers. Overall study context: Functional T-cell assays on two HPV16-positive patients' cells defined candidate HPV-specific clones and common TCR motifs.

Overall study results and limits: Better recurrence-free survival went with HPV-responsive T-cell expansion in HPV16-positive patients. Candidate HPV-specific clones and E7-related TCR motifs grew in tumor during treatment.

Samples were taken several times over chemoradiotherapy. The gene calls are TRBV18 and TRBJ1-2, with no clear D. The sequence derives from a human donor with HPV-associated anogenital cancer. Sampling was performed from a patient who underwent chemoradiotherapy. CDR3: CASSPEDWVYGYTF. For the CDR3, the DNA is TGTGCCAGCTCACCCGAGGATTGGGTTTACGGCTACACCTTC.